What follows are 13 T cell receptor beta chains derived from one specimen sequenced in a study of T-cell memory formation after mild COVID-19. TCRdb re-called the 5' RACE reads through MiXCR, storing one row per CDR3 protein. The table lists 350,000 to 500,000 distinct CDR3 sequences, roughly 18% of them singletons. Material for sequencing was PBMCs or a T cell subset sorted from them (not recorded which). The receptors were gathered from a man between 18 and 29 years old who had mild COVID-19 (a few samples of this study predate the infection). Cell type and time point are not known.

V and J are TRBV24-1 and TRBJ2-3, with 12 nucleotides matching TRBD2. This CDR3 comprises 20 residues. CDR1 and CDR2 (germline): KGHDR, SFDVKD. The J segment lost 2 bases and the V segment lost 7 bases, leaving 18 bases of the junction unmatched. CDR3 nucleotide sequence: TGTGCCACCAGCCTAGCGGGGGGGCTTGCAACGAGTGGGGACACAGATACGCAGTATTTT. Amino acid sequence: CATSLAGGLATSGDTDTQYF.

This clonotype was found a few times. This rearrangement joins TRBV7-2 to TRBJ2-1; D call uncertain. CDR1 and CDR2 from the germline V gene are SGHTA and FQGNSA. This CDR3 region has 15 residues. Trimming took 1 base from V and 4 from J, leaving 11 bases between them. The CDR3 loop reads CASSLGVLEYNEQFF. Here the CDR3 DNA reads TGTGCCAGCAGCTTAGGGGTTCTGGAGTACAATGAGCAGTTCTTC.

This clonotype has just a few counts. The chain has TRBV4-2 and TRBJ1-1; 7 nucleotides agree with TRBD1. V gave up 6 bases and J gave up 1 base; unmatched junction bases: 5. Germline V gives CDR1 LGHNA, CDR2 YNFKEQ. This CDR3 has 14 residues. CDR3 nucleotide sequence: TGTGCCAGCAGTATACAGGGGACGAACACTGAAGCTTTCTTT. Protein: CASSIQGTNTEAFF.

The chain uses TRBV5-1 and TRBJ1-1; a weak D match, TRBD1 (5 bases). The V gene's germline CDR1 is SGHRS and CDR2 YFSETQ. The CDR3 runs to 16 residues. Trimming left V 0 bases short and J 0 bases short, with 12 bases between. CDR3 nucleotides: TGCGCCAGCAGCTTGGTGGGCCCAGGGATGAACACTGAAGCTTTCTTT. Translating gives CASSLVGPGMNTEAFF. The full variable domain, rest sourced from reference TRBV5-1 and TRBJ1-1, is KAGVTQTPRYLIKTRGQQVTLSCSPISGHRSVSWYQQTPGQGLQFLFEYFSETQRNKGNFPGRFSGRQFSNSRSEMNVSTLELGDSALYLCASSLVGPGMNTEAFFGQGTRLTVV.

This clonotype has a handful of counts. CDR3 region: CASSLGTGTRGEKLFF. For the CDR3, the DNA is TGTGCCAGCAGCTTAGGGACCGGGACACGGGGTGAAAAACTGTTTTTT. This chain connects TRBV7-2 to TRBJ1-4; a weak D match, TRBD1 (6 bases). This CDR3 is 16 amino acids long. Deletions cut 1 base from V and 7 bases from J, with 16 bases between. Per germline, CDR1 SGHTA and CDR2 FQGNSA.

V gene TRBV27 combines with J gene TRBJ2-3; possibly TRBD2 for D (5 bases). V was shortened by 0 bases and J by 6 bases, with 10 bases between the two germline ends. CDR1 and CDR2 (germline): MNHEY, SMNVEV (reference sequence). There are 14 residues in the CDR3. CDR3: CASSLSIPGDTQYF. DNA of the CDR3: TGTGCCAGCAGTTTATCGATTCCGGGGGATACGCAGTATTTT.

This clonotype was detected once. This chain links TRBV5-1 with TRBJ1-2; D might be TRBD1 (5 bases). From germline, CDR1 is SGHRS and CDR2 YFSETQ. Trimming took 4 bases from V and 8 from J, leaving 18 bases between them. CDR3 length: 14 residues. Here the CDR3 reads CASSRTFGLGGYTF. The CDR3 DNA sequence: TGCGCCAGCAGCCGGACATTTGGATTAGGAGGCTACACCTTC.

This chain joins TRBV27 and TRBJ2-1; D might be TRBD1 (5 bases). This CDR3 spans 14 amino acids. Per the germline V gene, CDR1 is MNHEY and CDR2 is SMNVEV (reference sequence). Trimming left V 9 bases short and J 0 bases short, with 12 bases between. The CDR3 nucleotides read TGTGCCAGTCGACTCGACAGCTCCTACAATGAGCAGTTCTTC. Protein: CASRLDSSYNEQFF.

This clonotype was detected many times. The chain couples TRBV9 to TRBJ2-1; TRBD2 might be the D (5 bases). The CDR3 consists of 14 residues. Germline loops: CDR1 SGDLS, CDR2 YYNGEE. V was cut by 4 bases and J by 2 bases, with 10 bases left in between. As DNA, the CDR3 is TGTGCCAGCAGCCCCGGCGGGCCCTACAATGAGCAGTTCTTC. Encoded protein: CASSPGGPYNEQFF.

This clonotype was seen a few times. The chain carries TRBV7-2 and TRBJ1-2, with D hard to call. CDR3 size: 14 residues. Germline loops: CDR1 SGHTA, CDR2 FQGNSA. The V gene lost 1 base and the J gene lost 3 bases, with 9 bases spanning the gap. The DNA of the CDR3 is TGTGCCAGCAGCTTAGGGGGTACTGACTATGGCTACACCTTC. It is translated as CASSLGGTDYGYTF. The whole variable domain, remainder taken from reference TRBV7-2 and TRBJ1-2, is GAGVSQSPSNKVTEKGKDVELRCDPISGHTALYWYRQSLGQGLEFLIYFQGNSAPDKSGLPSDRFSAERTGGSVSTLTIQRTQQEDSAVYLCASSLGGTDYGYTFGSGTRLTVV.

This clonotype was seen only a few times. The chain is built from TRBV7-2 and TRBJ2-7, with TRBD2 matching 14 bases. The germline CDR1 and CDR2 sequences are SGHTA and FQGNSA. Trimming cost V 3 bases and J 2 bases; bases outside gene matches: 0. The CDR3 loop spans 15 amino acids. The CDR3 spells CASSLTSGGAYEQYV. The CDR3 DNA sequence: TGTGCCAGCAGCTTGACTAGCGGGGGGGCCTACGAGCAGTACGTC.

This clonotype showed up just a few times. This chain joins TRBV3-1 and TRBJ1-2, with no clear D. The CDR3 length is 13 residues. Deletions cut 2 bases from V and 6 bases from J, with 10 bases between. Germline CDR1 is LGHDT and CDR2 is YNNKEL (reference sequence). The CDR3 loop reads CASSQSHRDGYTF. DNA for the CDR3: TGTGCCAGCAGCCAATCCCACCGTGATGGCTACACCTTC.

The V gene is TRBV12-3 or TRBV12-4, the J gene TRBJ2-2, with TRBD1 as a possible D gene (8 bases). The CDR3 contains 16 residues. V lost 5 bases and J lost 3, with 16 bases in between. The chain's CDR3 is CASSTRTGRDTGELFF. The CDR3 bases are TGTGCCAGCAGTACTCGGACAGGGAGGGACACCGGGGAGCTGTTTTTT.